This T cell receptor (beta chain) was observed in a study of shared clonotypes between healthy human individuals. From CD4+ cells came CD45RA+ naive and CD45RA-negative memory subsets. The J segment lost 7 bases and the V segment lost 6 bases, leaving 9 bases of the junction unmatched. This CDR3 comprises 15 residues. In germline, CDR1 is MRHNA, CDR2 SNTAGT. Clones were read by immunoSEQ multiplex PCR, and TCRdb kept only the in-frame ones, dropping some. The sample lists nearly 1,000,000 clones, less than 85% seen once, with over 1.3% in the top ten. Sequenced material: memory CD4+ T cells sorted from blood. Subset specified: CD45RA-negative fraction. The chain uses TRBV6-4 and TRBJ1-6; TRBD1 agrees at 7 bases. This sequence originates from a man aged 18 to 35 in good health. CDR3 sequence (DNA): TGTGCCAGCAGCCTAGAGGACAGGTCCAATTCACCCCTCCACTTT. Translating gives CASSLEDRSNSPLHF.